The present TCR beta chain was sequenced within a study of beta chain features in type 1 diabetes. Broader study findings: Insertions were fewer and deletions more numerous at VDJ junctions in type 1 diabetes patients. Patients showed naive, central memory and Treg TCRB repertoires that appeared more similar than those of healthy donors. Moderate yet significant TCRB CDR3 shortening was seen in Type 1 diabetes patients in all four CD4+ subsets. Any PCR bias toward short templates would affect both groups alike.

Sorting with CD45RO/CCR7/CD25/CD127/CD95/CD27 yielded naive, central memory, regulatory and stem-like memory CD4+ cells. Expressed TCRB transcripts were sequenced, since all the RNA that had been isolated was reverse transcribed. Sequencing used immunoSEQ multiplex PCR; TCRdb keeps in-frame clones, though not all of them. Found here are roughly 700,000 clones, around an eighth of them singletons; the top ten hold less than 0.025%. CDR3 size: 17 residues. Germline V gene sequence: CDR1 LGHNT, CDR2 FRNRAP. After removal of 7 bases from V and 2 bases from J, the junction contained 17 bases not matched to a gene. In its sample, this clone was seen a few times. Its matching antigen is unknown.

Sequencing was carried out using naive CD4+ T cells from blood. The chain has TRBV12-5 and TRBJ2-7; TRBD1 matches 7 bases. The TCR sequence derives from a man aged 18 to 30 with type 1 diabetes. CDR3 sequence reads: CASDNPPLDRLPYEQYF. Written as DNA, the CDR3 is TGTGCTAGTGACAACCCTCCCCTGGACAGGTTACCCTACGAGCAGTACTTC.